The entry that follows covers one T cell receptor (beta chain) sequence. The record originates from a study of blood T cell repertoires in COVID-19. Overall study context: From T cells, B-cell-depleted T cells, or PBMCs came the material, which was cDNA or gDNA.

Seattle patients were enrolled during active infection and followed longitudinally. CDR1 and CDR2 from the germline V gene are MDHEN and SYDVKM. The CDR3 covers 17 residues. Trimming stripped 3 bases from V and 2 bases from J, with 18 bases between. Here immunoSEQ multiplex PCR was the method, and the copy in TCRdb shows in-frame clones only, minus some. Of 540,000 or so clones listed, less than 90% are singletons. The rearrangement uses TRBV28 and TRBJ2-3; D may be TRBD2 (5 bases). The TCR originated in a woman in her forties or fifties with COVID-19, enrolled during active disease. The source material was peripheral blood. CDR3 sequence: CASSFAGGADDTDTQYF. The CDR3 DNA reads as TGTGCCAGCAGTTTTGCCGGAGGAGCGGACGACACAGATACGCAGTATTTT.